These 20 T cell receptor beta chains share one sample of origin, sequenced in a study of blood T cells in healthy people across ages. A second PCR of roughly 7 to 11 cycles used a sample-barcoded 5' primer and a J-beta primer mix. TCRdb reanalysed the 5' RACE reads using MiXCR and keeps one entry per CDR3 protein. Counted here are 550,000 to 800,000 distinct CDR3 sequences, about 34% occurring once; the ten biggest clones make up 15%. The sequenced sample was blood. Source of these receptors: a woman of 80 years or more in good health.

The table lists this clonotype with a count of one. V usage is TRBV20-1 and J usage is TRBJ2-3, with D perhaps TRBD2 (5 bases). CDR3 length: 13 residues. V lost 6 bases and J lost 2, with 12 bases in between. Per the germline V gene, CDR1 is DFQATT and CDR2 is SNEGSKA (reference sequence). The CDR3 coding sequence is TGCAGTGCCAGTGTGGGAGACACAGATACGCAGTATTTT. Its translation: CSASVGDTDTQYF.

Worth noting for this clonotype: Being one base from a much bigger clone, this may be a read error. The chain recombines TRBV5-1 with TRBJ2-7; 13 nucleotides align to TRBD2. Trimming took 0 bases from V and 7 from J; bases not matched to a gene: 7. The length of the CDR3 is 16 residues. CDR1 is SGHRS and CDR2 is YFSETQ in the germline V gene. For the CDR3, the DNA is TGCGCCAGCAGCTTGGAAGGGACTAGCGGGGTCGATGAGCAGTACTTC. Translation gives CASSLEGTSGVDEQYF.

This clonotype was picked up a small number of times. Just one base apart from a much larger clone, this may be a read error. The V call is TRBV9, the J call TRBJ1-1; no clear D. The germline V gene has CDR1 SGDLS and CDR2 YYNGEE. The CDR3 has 13 amino acids. The V end lost 4 bases, the J end lost 0 bases, and 7 bases lay between the germline ends. CDR3 region: CASSPEVNTEAFF. The CDR3 DNA is TGTGCCAGCAGCCCTGAGGTGAACACTGAAGCTTTCTTT.

This clonotype was counted at least ten times. The V call is TRBV7-2, the J call TRBJ2-1; 8 bases are a match to TRBD1. The V gene end was trimmed by 0 bases and the J gene end by 8 bases; junction bases not matched to a gene: 9. The CDR3 loop spans 16 amino acids. Germline loops: CDR1 SGHTA, CDR2 FQGNSA. CDR3 DNA sequence: TGTGCCAGCAGCTTAGCCGGGACAGGCACTGGCGATGAGCAGTTCTTC. Translating gives CASSLAGTGTGDEQFF. Together with reference TRBV7-2 and TRBJ2-1, the CDR3 gives the full variable domain: GAGVSQSPSNKVTEKGKDVELRCDPISGHTALYWYRQSLGQGLEFLIYFQGNSAPDKSGLPSDRFSAERTGGSVSTLTIQRTQQEDSAVYLCASSLAGTGTGDEQFFGPGTRLTVL.

Ten or more counts support this clonotype. The V gene is TRBV4-3, the J gene TRBJ2-3, with TRBD2 as a possible D gene (6 bases). The CDR3 has 17 residues. The V and J ends lost 1 base and 7 bases respectively, with 21 bases between them. Germline lookup yields CDR1 LGHNA and CDR2 YSLEER. The CDR3: CASSQVRIASVPYTQYF. CDR3 bases: TGCGCCAGCAGCCAAGTTAGGATAGCTAGCGTCCCTTATACGCAGTATTTT.

This clonotype has ten or more counts. This chain joins TRBV29-1 and TRBJ2-7, with TRBD1 matching 8 bases. The V gene end was trimmed by 4 bases and the J gene end by 4 bases; junction bases not matched to a gene: 6. From germline, CDR1 is SQVTM and CDR2 ANQGSEA. The CDR3 spans 13 residues. CDR3 loop: CSVAETGGYEQYF. CDR3 coding DNA: TGCAGCGTTGCGGAAACAGGGGGTTACGAGCAGTACTTC.

Regarding this clonotype: Just one base apart from a much larger clone, this may be a read error. The rearrangement joins TRBV27 to TRBJ1-1, with D maybe TRBD1 (6 bases). The germline V and J ends were trimmed by 11 bases and 2 bases, with 24 bases remaining between them. Germline V CDR1 and CDR2: MNHEY, SMNVEV (reference sequence). This CDR3 contains 16 residues. CDR3 protein: CACLSWGGARNTEAFF. CDR3 nucleotides: TGTGCCTGCCTCTCGTGGGGGGGCGCACGAAACACTGAAGCTTTCTTT.

V and J are TRBV5-1 and TRBJ1-4; D is perhaps TRBD1 (6 bases). The CDR3 is made up of 16 amino acids. The germline CDR1 and CDR2 sequences are SGHRS and YFSETQ. V lost 4 bases, J lost 2 bases, and 15 bases lay in between. As DNA, the CDR3 is TGCGCCAGCAGCCTTGGACAGTATGGGACTAATGAAAAACTGTTTTTT. Its protein product is CASSLGQYGTNEKLFF.

This clonotype was seen a few times. This chain's CDR3 is CASSDKGVSYEQYF. As DNA, the CDR3 is TGCGCCAGCAGTGATAAGGGGGTCTCCTACGAGCAGTACTTC. V gene TRBV10-1 combines with J gene TRBJ2-7; the D gene is possibly TRBD1 (6 bases). V lost 3 bases, J lost 0 bases, and 9 bases lay in between. This CDR3 comprises 14 residues. Germline values: CDR1 WNHNN, CDR2 SYGVQD (reference sequence).

This clonotype has a count of ten or more. This chain's CDR3 is CASSFRQGGFTGELFF. CDR3 bases: TGTGCCAGCAGCTTCCGACAGGGGGGATTCACCGGGGAGCTGTTTTTT. The chain uses TRBV7-2 and TRBJ2-2; 9 bases are a match to TRBD1. The CDR3 covers 16 residues. The germline gives CDR1 SGHTA, CDR2 FQGNSA. Losses at the gene ends were 3 bases for V and 4 bases for J; bases not matched to a gene: 6.

This clonotype was counted at least ten times. The chain joins TRBV12-3 or TRBV12-4 to TRBJ2-7, with TRBD2 identical over 13 bases. V shed 6 bases and J 2 bases; nucleotides not matched to a gene: 4. CDR3 length equals 15 residues. The CDR3 sequence: CASSSGTSGTYEQYF. In DNA form, the CDR3 reads TGTGCCAGCAGCTCCGGGACTAGCGGGACCTACGAGCAGTACTTC.

This clonotype occurred many times. The chain links TRBV11-2 to TRBJ2-1, with TRBD2 matching over 8 bases. Germline values: CDR1 SGHAT, CDR2 FQNNGV. Trimming at V came to 5 bases and at J to 8 bases, leaving 11 bases not matched to a gene. The CDR3 is 15 residues long. CDR3 in DNA: TGTGCCAGCAGCCCTTCCGGGGGGGTAGGCGATGAGCAGTTCTTC. This encodes CASSPSGGVGDEQFF.

Written as DNA, the CDR3 is TGTGCCAGCAGCCGGGACAGGGGGCGGTCTCACTATGGCTACACCTTC. Translation gives CASSRDRGRSHYGYTF. The chain carries TRBV2 and TRBJ1-2; 12 nucleotides line up with TRBD1. The CDR3 is 16 amino acids. Germline values: CDR1 SNHLY, CDR2 FYNNEI. The junction had 8 bases not matched to a gene; V was cut back by 6 bases and J by 3 bases.

This clonotype appeared many times. Written as DNA, the CDR3 is TGTGCCAGCAGCTTGGAGCTAGCGGGATTTCAGTACTTC. It is translated as CASSLELAGFQYF. The V gene is TRBV7-2, the J gene TRBJ2-7; 9 bases map to TRBD2. CDR3 length: 13 residues. The germline V gene has CDR1 SGHTA and CDR2 FQGNSA. With 3 bases clipped from V and 10 bases from J, the junction kept 7 bases outside the gene matches.

J is TRBJ1-1 and V is TRBV5-1; no clear D gene. V lost 4 bases to trimming and J lost 1 base, with 14 bases between them. The germline V gene has CDR1 SGHRS and CDR2 YFSETQ. This CDR3 is built from 15 residues. CDR3 amino acids: CASSGGLLSNTEAFF. The CDR3 region has the DNA TGCGCCAGCAGCGGCGGACTGTTGTCGAACACTGAAGCTTTCTTT.

This clonotype was counted at least ten times. The chain couples TRBV20-1 to TRBJ2-1; 8 positions agree with TRBD1. The CDR3 is 14 amino acids. V was clipped by 3 bases and J by 6 bases; unmatched bases: 7. Germline V gene data show CDR1 as DFQATT and CDR2 as SNEGSKA (reference sequence). CDR3 loop: CSASVGQGTNEQFF. DNA for the CDR3: TGCAGTGCTAGCGTTGGACAGGGAACCAATGAGCAGTTCTTC.

This clonotype was counted a few times. V is TRBV30 and J is TRBJ2-2; 7 bases fit TRBD1. CDR1 is GTSNPN and CDR2 is SVGIG in the germline V gene (reference sequence). The CDR3 is made up of 16 amino acids. V gave up 2 bases and J gave up 6 bases; unmatched junction bases: 12. The CDR3 bases are TGTGCCTGGAGTATCCGGGACAGAGGATACCCCGGGGAGCTGTTTTTT. It yields the protein CAWSIRDRGYPGELFF.

This clonotype was found a few times. The chain is built from TRBV30 and TRBJ2-2; 11 bases align to TRBD2. Germline V gene data show CDR1 as GTSNPN and CDR2 as SVGIG (reference sequence). Germline trimming cut 6 bases from V and 4 bases from J; bases unmatched to any gene: 7. The CDR3 contains 15 residues. CDR3 bases: TGTGCCTGCCCTAGCGGGGGGACGCTCACCGGGGAGCTGTTTTTT. Protein sequence: CACPSGGTLTGELFF.

The chain is built from TRBV18 and TRBJ2-7; the D gene is possibly TRBD1 (5 bases). The CDR3 runs 13 residues. V was cut by 3 bases and J by 3 bases, with 9 bases left in between. Germline-derived CDR1 and CDR2 are KGHSH and LQKENI. The CDR3 region has the DNA TGTGCCAGCTCACCGCAACAGGACTACGAGCAGTACTTC. It specifies CASSPQQDYEQYF.

This clonotype was seen many times. This chain joins TRBV2 and TRBJ1-2, with D tentatively TRBD1 (6 bases). The CDR3 totals 14 residues. V shed 1 base and J shed 5 bases, with 11 bases lying between them. The germline gives CDR1 SNHLY, CDR2 FYNNEI. CDR3 sequence: CASSEEGQSYGYTF. The CDR3 nucleotides are TGTGCCAGCAGTGAAGAAGGACAGAGTTATGGCTACACCTTC.